This T cell receptor (beta chain) was captured by sequencing in a study of cytomegalovirus exposure and HLA in healthy donors. General observations from the study: In a later analysis, first-cohort TCR clusters were found to tend to co-occur in the 100 to 150 validation repertoires. Confirmation in vitro established that a few CMV-associated chains were specific for CMV antigens.

A word on this clone: Its antigen is undetermined.

CDR1 is LNHNV and CDR2 is YYDKDF in the germline V gene (reference sequence). Deletions cut 0 bases from V and 5 bases from J, with 10 bases between. This CDR3 has 14 residues. Donors came from a validation cohort of 90 to 150 subjects, distinct from the first 666-subject cohort. Produced via immunoSEQ multiplex PCR; TCRdb's table is partial and in-frame only. Of more than 110,000 clones listed, roughly 81% are singletons. This TCR was recovered from a young woman in good health and CMV-seronegative. The gene calls are TRBV15 and TRBJ1-2; the D gene is possibly TRBD1 (6 bases). The sequencing sample was made of PBMCs. This CDR3 reads CATSRDGQRYGYTF. For the CDR3, the DNA is TGTGCCACCAGCAGAGATGGACAGCGGTATGGCTACACCTTC.